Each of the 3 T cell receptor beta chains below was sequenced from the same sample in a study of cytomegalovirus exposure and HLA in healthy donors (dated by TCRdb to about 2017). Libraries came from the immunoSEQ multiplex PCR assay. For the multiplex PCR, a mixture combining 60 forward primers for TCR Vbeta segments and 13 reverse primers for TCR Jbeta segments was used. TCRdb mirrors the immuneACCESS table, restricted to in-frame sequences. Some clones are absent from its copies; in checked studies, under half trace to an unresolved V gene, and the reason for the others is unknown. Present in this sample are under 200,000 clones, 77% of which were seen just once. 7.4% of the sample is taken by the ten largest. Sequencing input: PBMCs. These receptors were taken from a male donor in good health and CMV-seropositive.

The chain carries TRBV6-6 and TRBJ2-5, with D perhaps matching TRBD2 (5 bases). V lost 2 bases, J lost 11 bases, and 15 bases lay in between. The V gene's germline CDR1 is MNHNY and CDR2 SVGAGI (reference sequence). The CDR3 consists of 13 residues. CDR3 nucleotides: TGTGCCAGCAGTTACAGGGTCGGTTGGGAGCAGTACTTC. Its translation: CASSYRVGWEQYF.

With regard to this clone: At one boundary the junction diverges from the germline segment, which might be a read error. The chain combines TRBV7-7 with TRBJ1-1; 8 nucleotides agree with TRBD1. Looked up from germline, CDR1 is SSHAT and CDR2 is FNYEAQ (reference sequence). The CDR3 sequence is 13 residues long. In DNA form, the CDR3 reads TGTGCTAGCAGCTTAGACAGGGGAACTGAAGCTTTCTTT. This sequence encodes CASSLDRGTEAFF.

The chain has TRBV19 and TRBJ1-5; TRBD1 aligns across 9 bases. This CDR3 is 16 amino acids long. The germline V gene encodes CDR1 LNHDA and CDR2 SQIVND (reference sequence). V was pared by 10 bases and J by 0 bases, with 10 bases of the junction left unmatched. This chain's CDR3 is CATDRGITYSNQPQHF. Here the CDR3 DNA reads TGTGCCACCGACAGGGGGATAACCTATAGCAATCAGCCCCAGCATTTT.